One sample yielded the 20 T cell receptor beta chains listed below, sequenced in a study of cytomegalovirus exposure and HLA in healthy donors. The PCR used 60 Vbeta and 13 Jbeta primers. The data were produced by immunoSEQ multiplex PCR, yet TCRdb's version contains in-frame clones alone and is incomplete. The repertoire includes 150,000 to 200,000 clones, 80% to 85% of them detected once, and about 1.9% sits in the top ten. Sequences were obtained from PBMCs. These receptor sequences come from a woman under 30 in good health and CMV-seropositive.

The chain links TRBV5-6 to TRBJ1-6; no clear D. Trimming took 0 bases from V and 0 from J, leaving 7 bases between them. From germline, CDR1 is SGHDT and CDR2 YYEEEE. CDR3 length equals 16 residues. This CDR3 reads CASSLDSSSYNSPLHF. CDR3 sequence (DNA): TGTGCCAGCAGCTTGGACAGCAGCTCCTATAATTCACCCCTCCACTTT.

The rearrangement links TRBV5-1 to TRBJ2-7; D is possibly TRBD1 (5 bases). Germline-derived CDR1 and CDR2 are SGHRS and YFSETQ. V was cut by 5 bases and J by 3 bases, with 9 bases left in between. CDR3 size: 12 residues. This CDR3 reads CASRYQGYEQYF. The CDR3 DNA sequence: TGCGCCAGCAGGTATCAGGGCTACGAGCAGTACTTC.

The chain is built from TRBV4-1 and TRBJ1-4; TRBD1 might be the D (6 bases). Trimming took off 2 bases at V and 1 base at J, with 14 bases between the two ends. This CDR3 has 17 amino acids. The V gene's germline CDR1 is MGHRA and CDR2 YSYEKL. The CDR3 loop reads CASSQTQTGRTNEKLFF. CDR3 coding DNA: TGCGCCAGCAGCCAAACCCAGACAGGTCGAACTAATGAAAAACTGTTTTTT.

V is TRBV4-1 and J is TRBJ2-5, with 8 nucleotides matching TRBD1. Looked up from germline, CDR1 is MGHRA and CDR2 is YSYEKL. The V and J ends lost 1 base and 6 bases, in that order; junction bases with no gene match: 10. The length of the CDR3 is 16 residues. The CDR3: CASSQVGLQGEKTQYF. The CDR3 DNA is TGCGCCAGCAGCCAAGTGGGGCTACAGGGGGAAAAGACCCAGTACTTC.

The chain uses TRBV25-1 and TRBJ1-6; 7 bases map to TRBD1. V was pared by 7 bases and J by 8 bases, with 8 bases of the junction left unmatched. Germline-derived CDR1 and CDR2 are MGHDK and SYGVNS. This CDR3 has 14 residues. Here the CDR3 reads CASNQGTVYSPLHF. Written as DNA, the CDR3 is TGTGCCAGCAACCAAGGGACAGTATATTCACCCCTCCACTTT.

The chain employs TRBV15 and TRBJ2-5, with D possibly matching TRBD1 (6 bases). With 3 bases removed from V and 1 base from J, the gap between germline ends came to 15 bases. The germline gives CDR1 LNHNV, CDR2 YYDKDF (reference sequence). This CDR3 is 16 amino acids long. This chain's CDR3 is CATSRLRQVSQETQYF. The CDR3 DNA sequence: TGTGCCACCAGCAGGCTCAGACAGGTCTCCCAAGAGACCCAGTACTTC.

Comments on this clone: A read error may produce the germline difference seen at one junction end. V and J are TRBV7-9 and TRBJ2-3, with D maybe TRBD2 (5 bases). This CDR3 is built from 14 residues. Per the germline V gene, CDR1 is SEHNR and CDR2 is FQNEAQ (reference sequence). CDR3 nucleotides: TGCGCCAGCAGCCCACCAGCGGGCACAGATACGCAGTATTTT. Translation: CASSPPAGTDTQYF.

This chain links TRBV5-1 with TRBJ2-3; 8 nucleotides line up with TRBD2. The CDR3 totals 15 residues. V shed 4 bases, J shed 2 bases, and the junction held 6 bases outside the gene matches. Per germline, CDR1 SGHRS and CDR2 YFSETQ. CDR3: CASSEAGGDTDTQYF. The CDR3 nucleotides read TGCGCCAGCAGCGAGGCGGGGGGAGACACAGATACGCAGTATTTT.

The chain carries TRBV7-3 and TRBJ2-3; possible D gene TRBD2, 6 bases. The CDR3 length is 15 residues. Germline assignment: CDR1 SGHTA and CDR2 FQGTGA. Deletions cut 2 bases from V and 0 bases from J, with 9 bases between. The CDR3 loop is CASSLGDFSTDTQYF. In nucleotides, the CDR3 is TGTGCCAGCAGCTTAGGGGACTTCAGCACAGATACGCAGTATTTT.

The chain uses TRBV7-9 and TRBJ2-1; D is possibly TRBD2 (5 bases). Deletions cut 4 bases from V and 0 bases from J, with 10 bases between. CDR1 is SEHNR and CDR2 is FQNEAQ in the germline V gene (reference sequence). CDR3 length: 15 residues. CDR3 sequence reads: CASSWEKSSYNEQFF. As DNA, the CDR3 is TGTGCCAGCAGCTGGGAGAAGAGCTCCTACAATGAGCAGTTCTTC.

A word on this clone: This specimen includes other DNA sequences encoding the same CDR3. This chain joins TRBV5-1 and TRBJ2-5; 7 nucleotides line up with TRBD2. The V gene end was trimmed by 0 bases and the J gene end by 5 bases; junction bases not matched to a gene: 1. Germline CDR1 is SGHRS and CDR2 is YFSETQ. The CDR3 totals 13 residues. Written as DNA, the CDR3 is TGCGCCAGCAGCTTGGCCGGGGGGGAGACCCAGTACTTC. This sequence encodes CASSLAGGETQYF.

The rearrangement uses TRBV28 and TRBJ2-7; TRBD2 matches 7 bases. J gave up 6 bases and V 3 bases, and 8 bases lay outside the gene matches. This CDR3 contains 14 residues. Germline CDR1 and CDR2: MDHEN and SYDVKM. CDR3 DNA sequence: TGTGCCAGCAGTTTTCGGGGAGGGTTAAGCGAGCAGTACTTC. This gives the protein CASSFRGGLSEQYF. Combining the CDR3 with reference TRBV28 and TRBJ2-7 gives the whole variable domain DVKVTQSSRYLVKRTGEKVFLECVQDMDHENMFWYRQDPGLGLRLIYFSYDVKMKEKGDIPEGYSVSREKKERFSLILESASTNQTSMYLCASSFRGGLSEQYFGPGTRLTVT.

V gene TRBV28 combines with J gene TRBJ2-2; no firm D call. Trimming left V 5 bases short and J 6 bases short, with 7 bases between. The CDR3 consists of 12 residues. The V gene's germline CDR1 is MDHEN and CDR2 SYDVKM. CDR3 nucleotide sequence: TGTGCCAGCAGTAAGACTGCCGGGGAGCTGTTTTTT. It codes for CASSKTAGELFF.

The gene calls are TRBV15 and TRBJ2-7, with TRBD1 matching 8 bases. This CDR3 has 15 residues. The V segment lost 3 bases and the J segment 0 bases; nucleotides outside the gene matches: 4. Germline V gene lookup returns CDR1 LNHNV and CDR2 YYDKDF (reference sequence). The DNA of the CDR3 is TGTGCCACCAGCAGTGGCGGGACAGGCTCCTACGAGCAGTACTTC. It encodes CATSSGGTGSYEQYF.

This chain links TRBV5-1 with TRBJ1-1; D remains ambiguous. Trimming cost V 2 bases and J 1 base, with 6 bases left between them. Germline lookup yields CDR1 SGHRS and CDR2 YFSETQ. The CDR3 totals 13 residues. The DNA for the CDR3 is TGCGCCAGCAGCTTCCCGGGGAACACTGAAGCTTTCTTT. Encoded protein: CASSFPGNTEAFF. The full variable domain, in which reference TRBV5-1 and TRBJ1-1 provide the parts outside the CDR3, is KAGVTQTPRYLIKTRGQQVTLSCSPISGHRSVSWYQQTPGQGLQFLFEYFSETQRNKGNFPGRFSGRQFSNSRSEMNVSTLELGDSALYLCASSFPGNTEAFFGQGTRLTVV.

The chain combines TRBV4-3 with TRBJ2-3; tentatively, D is TRBD2 (5 bases). This CDR3 has 14 amino acids. V was trimmed by 1 base and J by 7 bases, leaving 12 bases between them. The germline CDR1 and CDR2 sequences are LGHNA and YSLEER. The chain's CDR3 is CASSQGGSGYTQYF. CDR3 bases: TGCGCCAGCAGCCAAGGCGGGTCTGGTTATACGCAGTATTTT.

The chain uses TRBV7-6 and TRBJ1-2; 10 nucleotides agree with TRBD1. V shed 6 bases, J shed 6 bases, and the junction held 1 base outside the gene matches. This CDR3 is 12 amino acids long. Germline CDR1 and CDR2: SGHVS and FNYEAQ. The CDR3 nucleotides read TGTGCCAGCAGGGGACAGGGGAATGGCTACACCTTC. Translated, it gives CASRGQGNGYTF.

The rearrangement uses TRBV7-9 and TRBJ2-2; 9 bases align to TRBD2. Germline V gene lookup returns CDR1 SEHNR and CDR2 FQNEAQ (reference sequence). There are 15 residues in the CDR3. J gave up 6 bases and V 2 bases, and 4 bases lay outside the gene matches. CDR3 nucleotide sequence: TGTGCCAGCAGCTTACGCGGGGGGGCCGCCGGGGAGCTGTTTTTT. Protein sequence: CASSLRGGAAGELFF.

The V and J genes are TRBV27 and TRBJ1-5; no firm D call. V was pared by 6 bases and J by 0 bases, with 21 bases between. CDR3 size: 18 residues. In germline, CDR1 is MNHEY, CDR2 SMNVEV (reference sequence). The CDR3, as DNA: TGTGCCAGCAGGCCTTTCCGTGGTGCGTCCCTTAGCAATCAGCCCCAGCATTTT. Translated: CASRPFRGASLSNQPQHF.

This chain uses TRBV7-2 with TRBJ2-3; TRBD2 aligns across 7 bases. V was pared by 6 bases and J by 7 bases, with 7 bases of the junction left unmatched. Per the germline V gene, CDR1 is SGHTA and CDR2 is FQGNSA. The CDR3 has 13 residues. This CDR3 is CASRSKGGNTQYF. CDR3 coding DNA: TGTGCCAGCAGAAGCAAGGGAGGGAATACGCAGTATTTT.